The clone carrying this TCR beta chain was seen a handful of times. Antigen specificity is unknown. These data come from a study of identical twins. Study-level results: Models predicted too little out-of-frame TCR alpha sharing in monozygotic twins. Rather than following the same donors, the conclusions depended on cross-sectional statistical analysis.

Template switching added a universal primer site, and cDNA bore unique molecular identifiers. Using its own MiXCR run on the 5' RACE reads, TCRdb lists one record per CDR3 protein. The data show 400,000 to 500,000 distinct CDR3 sequences, approximately 17% seen once. In germline, CDR1 is ENHRY, CDR2 SYGVKD. V gave up 6 bases and J gave up 2 bases; unmatched junction bases: 3. The CDR3 length is 16 residues. Material for sequencing was naive T cells sorted from blood. The receptor comes from a man aged 50-60 years in good health. The chain links TRBV10-3 to TRBJ2-3; TRBD2 aligns across 15 bases. This CDR3 is CAISGTSGGPTDTQYF. The CDR3 bases are TGTGCCATCAGCGGGACTAGCGGGGGGCCCACAGATACGCAGTATTTT.